The 28 T cell receptor beta chains below all came from one sample that was sequenced in a study of blood T cell repertoires in COVID-19. TCRdb's copy holds only in-frame clones and misses some; the assay was immunoSEQ multiplex PCR. The sample has 250,000 to 350,000 clones; 70% to 90% are singletons. The source material was PBMCs or T cells enriched from blood (not recorded which). Receptors originate from a woman between 25 and 40 years old who had recovered from COVID-19.

V is TRBV24-1 and J is TRBJ2-7; 7 bases line up with TRBD1. The J segment lost 5 bases and the V segment lost 4 bases, leaving 7 bases of the junction unmatched. The CDR3 loop spans 14 amino acids. Germline lookup yields CDR1 KGHDR and CDR2 SFDVKD. This CDR3 is CATSDGQVDHEQYF. The DNA of the CDR3 is TGTGCCACCAGTGACGGACAGGTCGACCACGAGCAGTACTTC.

The count of this clone is one. The V call is TRBV2, the J call TRBJ2-5, with D tentatively TRBD1 (6 bases). Germline CDR1 SNHLY, CDR2 FYNNEI. The V end was cut by 2 bases, the J end by 4 bases, with 11 bases between. This CDR3 has 14 amino acids. The CDR3 region has the DNA TGTGCCAGCAGTGAAAACACAGGGACAGAGACCCAGTACTTC. Its translation is CASSENTGTETQYF.

The rearrangement links TRBV5-5 to TRBJ1-1; 7 positions agree with TRBD1. Germline V CDR1 and CDR2: SGHKS, YYEKEE (reference sequence). This CDR3 is built from 14 residues. The V segment lost 4 bases and the J segment 7 bases; nucleotides outside the gene matches: 10. CDR3 in DNA: TGTGCCAGCAGCCTGACCGGGACAGAGTATGAAGCTTTCTTT. Translation: CASSLTGTEYEAFF. Based on the CDR3 plus reference TRBV5-5 and TRBJ1-1, the full variable domain is DAGVTQSPTHLIKTRGQQVTLRCSPISGHKSVSWYQQVLGQGPQFIFQYYEKEERGRGNFPDRFSARQFPNYSSELNVNALLLGDSALYLCASSLTGTEYEAFFGQGTRLTVV.

The V gene is TRBV2, the J gene TRBJ2-1, with 8 bases fitting TRBD2. This CDR3 comprises 17 residues. V dropped 0 bases and J dropped 6; count of bases not matched to a gene: 10. Germline CDR1 reads SNHLY; CDR2 reads FYNNEI. The CDR3 DNA reads as TGTGCCAGCAGTGAAGCGCTGGCGGGGGGACCCCCCAATGAGCAGTTCTTC. This encodes CASSEALAGGPPNEQFF.

The V call is TRBV5-5, the J call TRBJ1-2; 9 nucleotides line up with TRBD1. Trimming removed 3 bases from V and 7 bases from J; junction bases left unmatched: 13. Looked up from germline, CDR1 is SGHKS and CDR2 is YYEKEE (reference sequence). The CDR3 contains 16 residues. CDR3 nucleotides: TGTGCCAGCAGCTGGAGGAGCTCGGGACAGGGTGTTGGCTACACCTTC. Amino acid sequence: CASSWRSSGQGVGYTF. Full variable domain (rest looked up from reference TRBV5-5 and TRBJ1-2): DAGVTQSPTHLIKTRGQQVTLRCSPISGHKSVSWYQQVLGQGPQFIFQYYEKEERGRGNFPDRFSARQFPNYSSELNVNALLLGDSALYLCASSWRSSGQGVGYTFGSGTRLTVV.

This clone is a singleton in its sample. The chain joins TRBV29-1 to TRBJ1-3; 8 bases match TRBD1. J was trimmed by 5 bases and V by 5 bases; bases with no gene match: 8. Germline CDR1 reads SQVTM; CDR2 reads ANQGSEA. This CDR3 spans 14 amino acids. CDR3 sequence reads: CSVSGQDTRNTIYF. CDR3 DNA: TGCAGCGTTTCGGGACAGGACACGAGAAACACCATATATTTT.

This rearrangement joins TRBV19 to TRBJ2-6; tentative D call: TRBD1 (6 bases). Germline values: CDR1 LNHDA, CDR2 SQIVND (reference sequence). The V and J ends lost 9 bases and 2 bases respectively, with 17 bases between them. This CDR3 has 16 residues. The CDR3 DNA is TGTGCCAGCGGATTCCTAAGGGACACTGGGGCCAACGTCCTGACTTTC. Residues: CASGFLRDTGANVLTF.

The V and J genes are TRBV27 and TRBJ2-3, with D perhaps matching TRBD1 (6 bases). The CDR3 extends over 15 amino acids. Germline CDR1 and CDR2: MNHEY and SMNVEV (reference sequence). V lost 6 bases, J lost 2 bases, and 15 bases lay in between. This chain's CDR3 is CASSLDSPLTDTQYF. The CDR3, as DNA: TGTGCCAGCAGCCTGGACAGTCCCCTCACAGATACGCAGTATTTT.

A few counts support this clone. The genes are TRBV6-5 and TRBJ1-5; 7 bases align to TRBD1. Germline CDR1 and CDR2: MNHEY and SVGAGI. V trimming: 5 bases; J trimming: 5 bases; junction bases outside the gene matches: 6. The length of the CDR3 is 14 residues. As DNA, the CDR3 is TGTGCCAGCAGTACCGGACAGGTATATCAGCCCCAGCATTTT. Its translation: CASSTGQVYQPQHF.

This clone was seen a single time. V usage is TRBV24-1 and J usage is TRBJ1-5; 8 bases match TRBD1. The CDR3 contains 15 residues. V shed 4 bases and J 9 bases; nucleotides not matched to a gene: 10. Germline V gene sequence: CDR1 KGHDR, CDR2 SFDVKD. The chain's CDR3 is CATSEPTGTGGPQHF. The CDR3 DNA is TGTGCCACCAGTGAGCCGACAGGGACAGGCGGGCCCCAGCATTTT.

The table lists this clone with a few counts. The chain is built from TRBV9 and TRBJ2-1; 8 bases map to TRBD2. The CDR3 covers 15 residues. With V trimmed by 0 bases and J by 5 bases, 4 bases remained unmatched. Germline-derived CDR1 and CDR2 are SGDLS and YYNGEE. CDR3 DNA sequence: TGTGCCAGCAGCGTAGGGGGACTAGGTAACAATGAGCAGTTCTTC. This sequence encodes CASSVGGLGNNEQFF.

This clone was observed a single time. The chain employs TRBV5-1 and TRBJ2-3; D perhaps matches TRBD2 (5 bases). CDR1 and CDR2 from the germline V gene are SGHRS and YFSETQ. This CDR3 region has 19 residues. Trimming removed 0 bases from V and 0 bases from J, with 20 bases in between. The CDR3, as DNA: TGCGCCAGCAGCTTGGGAGCCCGGGGTCCCATAACTAGCACAGATACGCAGTATTTT. Translated: CASSLGARGPITSTDTQYF.

J is TRBJ1-1 and V is TRBV9; 10 bases are a match to TRBD1. Germline CDR1 and CDR2: SGDLS and YYNGEE. This CDR3 contains 17 residues. The J segment lost 1 base and the V segment lost 3 bases, leaving 9 bases of the junction unmatched. CDR3 residues: CASSAGLGTGANTEAFF. As DNA, the CDR3 is TGTGCCAGCAGCGCTGGTCTGGGGACAGGGGCGAACACTGAAGCTTTCTTT.

The rearrangement uses TRBV13 and TRBJ1-2, with 9 bases fitting TRBD1. CDR1 is PRHDT and CDR2 is FYEKMQ in the germline V gene (reference sequence). Trimming removed 4 bases from V and 3 bases from J; junction bases left unmatched: 12. The CDR3 length is 17 residues. CDR3 protein: CASSWDRDSPVDYGYTF. The CDR3, as DNA: TGTGCCAGCAGCTGGGACAGGGATTCCCCCGTGGACTATGGCTACACCTTC.

This sequence joins TRBV7-9 and TRBJ1-2; the D gene is possibly TRBD1 (5 bases). The V and J ends lost 5 bases and 0 bases respectively, with 19 bases between them. CDR3 length: 17 amino acids. Looked up from germline, CDR1 is SEHNR and CDR2 is FQNEAQ (reference sequence). CDR3 coding DNA: TGTGCCAGCAGCCCAAGGGGCCCCCTCCTCGCTAACTATGGCTACACCTTC. Its protein is CASSPRGPLLANYGYTF.

This clone was seen only once. The V gene is TRBV7-2, the J gene TRBJ2-5; D call uncertain. The CDR3 totals 14 residues. V lost 2 bases to trimming and J lost 1 base, with 8 bases between them. Germline V lookup: CDR1 SGHTA, CDR2 FQGNSA. The CDR3 loop is CASSLSGSQETQYF. The CDR3 coding sequence is TGTGCCAGCAGCTTATCGGGTAGCCAAGAGACCCAGTACTTC.

This clone was seen a handful of times. This sequence joins TRBV7-2 and TRBJ1-6, with 8 positions matching TRBD1. The CDR3 spans 14 residues. Germline V gives CDR1 SGHTA, CDR2 FQGNSA. V gave up 3 bases and J gave up 12 bases; unmatched junction bases: 7. Written as DNA, the CDR3 is TGTGCCAGCAGCTTGAAACAGGGGGGGGGACCCCTCCACTTT. It is translated as CASSLKQGGGPLHF.

The chain is built from TRBV7-8 and TRBJ1-3; D is unclear. The V end lost 1 base, the J end lost 2 bases, and 9 bases lay between the germline ends. Germline lookup yields CDR1 SGHVS and CDR2 FQNEAQ. There are 15 residues in the CDR3. CDR3: CASSLETVTGNTIYF. The CDR3 DNA follows: TGTGCCAGCAGCTTAGAAACGGTCACTGGAAACACCATATATTTT.

The J gene is TRBJ1-1, the V gene TRBV10-2; D is perhaps TRBD1 (6 bases). V lost 7 bases and J lost 1, with 10 bases in between. Germline values: CDR1 WSHSY, CDR2 SAAADI. The CDR3 extends over 13 amino acids. As DNA, the CDR3 is TGCGCCAGCAAGAGACAGGCGAACACTGAAGCTTTCTTT. Translating gives CASKRQANTEAFF.

The chain employs TRBV28 and TRBJ2-3; D might be TRBD1 (5 bases). CDR3 length: 16 residues. The ends were cut back, 4 bases at V and 2 bases at J, with 16 bases in the middle. Germline V lookup: CDR1 MDHEN, CDR2 SYDVKM. CDR3: CASSSNRREATDTQYF. CDR3 DNA: TGTGCCAGCAGTTCGAACAGGCGCGAGGCCACAGATACGCAGTATTTT.

This clone was seen a handful of times. The rearrangement uses TRBV30 and TRBJ1-6; 9 nucleotides match TRBD1. Germline-derived CDR1 and CDR2 are GTSNPN and SVGIG (reference sequence). With 0 bases clipped from V and 10 bases from J, the junction kept 7 bases outside the gene matches. This CDR3 region has 15 residues. For the CDR3, the DNA is TGTGCCTGGAGTGTAGGTGGACAGGGGAAATCACCCCTCCACTTT. Translation gives CAWSVGGQGKSPLHF.

There are a few counts of this clone. The V and J genes are TRBV5-1 and TRBJ2-2; 8 positions match TRBD2. The junction had 8 bases not matched to a gene; V was cut back by 7 bases and J by 3 bases. Germline-derived CDR1 and CDR2 are SGHRS and YFSETQ. The CDR3 totals 15 residues. This chain's CDR3 is CASLDSGTDTGELFF. The CDR3 DNA follows: TGCGCCAGCCTTGATAGCGGGACGGACACCGGGGAGCTGTTTTTT. The whole variable domain, filled in from reference TRBV5-1 and TRBJ2-2, reads KAGVTQTPRYLIKTRGQQVTLSCSPISGHRSVSWYQQTPGQGLQFLFEYFSETQRNKGNFPGRFSGRQFSNSRSEMNVSTLELGDSALYLCASLDSGTDTGELFFGEGSRLTVL.

The chain employs TRBV6-4 and TRBJ1-4; D gene unclear. V gave up 5 bases and J gave up 0 bases, with 10 bases separating them. The CDR3 loop spans 15 amino acids. Per germline, CDR1 MRHNA and CDR2 SNTAGT. The CDR3 region is CASSFTASTNEKLFF. CDR3 nucleotides: TGTGCCAGCAGTTTCACAGCCTCAACTAATGAAAAACTGTTTTTT.

The genes are TRBV6-6 and TRBJ2-7; D is perhaps TRBD2 (6 bases). Germline assignment: CDR1 MNHNY and CDR2 SVGAGI (reference sequence). V gave up 5 bases and J gave up 1 base, with 9 bases separating them. CDR3 length equals 13 residues. The CDR3 here is CASSRDLSYEQYF. The CDR3 nucleotides are TGTGCCAGCAGTCGGGACTTGTCCTACGAGCAGTACTTC.

The chain employs TRBV5-6 and TRBJ1-1; no reliable D call. Germline V gene lookup returns CDR1 SGHDT and CDR2 YYEEEE. V was cut by 0 bases and J by 1 base, with 10 bases left in between. The CDR3 length is 15 residues. The CDR3 loop is CASSLAAVGNTEAFF. The CDR3 DNA reads as TGTGCCAGCAGCTTGGCGGCGGTTGGGAACACTGAAGCTTTCTTT.

V gene TRBV27 combines with J gene TRBJ2-6, with D perhaps matching TRBD1 (6 bases). V was shortened by 5 bases and J by 2 bases, with 10 bases between the two germline ends. This CDR3 is built from 15 residues. Germline V CDR1 and CDR2: MNHEY, SMNVEV (reference sequence). The CDR3 region is CASSQQGTGANVLTF. As DNA, the CDR3 is TGTGCCAGCAGTCAACAGGGAACTGGGGCCAACGTCCTGACTTTC.

The chain is built from TRBV20-1 and TRBJ1-2; no reliable D call. Trimming took off 7 bases at V and 7 bases at J, with 10 bases between the two ends. Germline V lookup: CDR1 DFQATT, CDR2 SNEGSKA (reference sequence). CDR3 length: 10 residues. CDR3 region: CSGWGGGYTF. The CDR3 nucleotides read TGCAGTGGGTGGGGAGGTGGCTACACCTTC.

CDR3 region: CASSLIGGETQYF. In DNA form, the CDR3 reads TGTGCCAGCAGTTTAATAGGGGGAGAGACCCAGTACTTC. This chain joins TRBV28 and TRBJ2-5, with D perhaps TRBD1 (6 bases). Trimming removed 2 bases from V and 4 bases from J, with 8 bases in between. CDR1 and CDR2 from the germline V gene are MDHEN and SYDVKM. CDR3 length equals 13 residues. The variable domain in full, completed from reference TRBV28 and TRBJ2-5, reads DVKVTQSSRYLVKRTGEKVFLECVQDMDHENMFWYRQDPGLGLRLIYFSYDVKMKEKGDIPEGYSVSREKKERFSLILESASTNQTSMYLCASSLIGGETQYFGPGTRLLVL.